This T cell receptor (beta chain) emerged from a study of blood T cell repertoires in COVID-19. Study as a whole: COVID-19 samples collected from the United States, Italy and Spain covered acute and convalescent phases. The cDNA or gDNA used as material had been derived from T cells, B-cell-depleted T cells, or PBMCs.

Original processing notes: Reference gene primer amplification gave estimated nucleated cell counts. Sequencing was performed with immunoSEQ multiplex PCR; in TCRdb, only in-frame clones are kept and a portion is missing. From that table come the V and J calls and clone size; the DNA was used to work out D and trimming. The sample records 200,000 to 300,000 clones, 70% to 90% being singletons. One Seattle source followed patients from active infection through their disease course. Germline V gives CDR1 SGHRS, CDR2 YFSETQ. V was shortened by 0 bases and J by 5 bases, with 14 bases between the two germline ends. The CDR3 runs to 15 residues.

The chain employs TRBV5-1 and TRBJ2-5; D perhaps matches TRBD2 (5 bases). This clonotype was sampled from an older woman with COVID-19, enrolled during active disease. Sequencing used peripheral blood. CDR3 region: CASSLDTASRETQYF. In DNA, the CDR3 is TGCGCCAGCAGCTTGGATACAGCTAGCCGTGAGACCCAGTACTTC.